Presented here are 21 T cell receptor beta chains from one specimen sequenced in a study of CD8+CD57+ T cells in acquired aplastic anemia. Both TCR beta VDJ combination and CDR3 sequence profiling were carried out. Genomic DNA was the template for this profiling. A single record per CDR3 protein comes from TCRdb applying MiXCR to the reads. Of fewer than 250,000 distinct CDR3 sequences listed, 45% to 50% are singletons. Patients chosen for sequencing had shown CD8+CD57+ cell expansion by flow cytometry. Sequencing was performed on sorted CD4+, CD8+, or CD8+CD57+ T cells (not recorded which) from PBMCs. These receptors came from a human donor with aplastic anemia.

To note about this clonotype: The conserved closing phenylalanine or tryptophan is absent in this CDR3, likely reflecting a read error. The chain has TRBV7-9 and TRBJ1-1; the D is unclear. CDR1 is SEHNR, CDR2 FQNEAQ, per germline (reference sequence). The CDR3 has 14 amino acids. V lost 3 bases and J 0 bases, leaving 8 bases between the germline ends. CDR3 in DNA: TGTGCCAGCAGCTTGGACTCTGTGAACACTGAAGCTTTCTCT. It is translated as CASSLDSVNTEAFS.

This clonotype was observed many times. Relative to the germline gene, one junction end is altered; a read error may explain this. This sequence joins TRBV25-1 and TRBJ2-7, with D maybe TRBD2 (6 bases). The CDR3 spans 14 residues. CDR1 MGHDK and CDR2 SYGVNS come from the germline V gene. The CDR3 is CASSDGGGDHEQCF. CDR3 bases: TGTGCCAGCAGTGACGGAGGAGGGGACCACGAGCAGTGCTTC.

The chain employs TRBV9 and TRBJ2-1; the D gene is possibly TRBD2 (6 bases). CDR1 and CDR2 from the germline V gene are SGDLS and YYNGEE. The CDR3 has 12 residues. V was trimmed by 2 bases and J by 9 bases, leaving 9 bases between them. DNA of the CDR3: TGTGCCAGCAGCGTGGAGGGAAGTGAGCAGTTCTTC. Its translation: CASSVEGSEQFF.

The table lists this clonotype with a few counts. CDR3 protein: CASSYYGQGFIGELFF. As DNA, the CDR3 is TGTGCCAGCAGTTACTACGGACAGGGGTTTATCGGGGAGCTGTTTTTT. This chain uses TRBV6-2 or TRBV6-3 with TRBJ2-2; 9 positions agree with TRBD1. From germline, CDR1 is MNHEY and CDR2 SVGEGT. The CDR3 has 16 residues. V lost 1 base, J lost 7 bases, and 7 bases stayed unmatched.

This clonotype was counted between two and nine times. This chain uses TRBV7-6 with TRBJ2-7; the match to TRBD1 covers 10 bases. Germline V CDR1 and CDR2: SGHVS, FNYEAQ. Trimming at V came to 7 bases and at J to 6 bases, leaving 6 bases not matched to a gene. The CDR3 sequence is 13 residues long. This chain's CDR3 is CASTWDRGSEQYF. DNA for the CDR3: TGTGCCAGCACTTGGGACAGGGGAAGCGAGCAGTACTTC.

This clonotype occurred a few times. The CDR3 here is CAWSVSSGGSYEQYF. The CDR3 nucleotides read TGTGCCTGGAGTGTTTCTAGCGGGGGATCCTACGAGCAGTACTTC. The J gene is TRBJ2-7, the V gene TRBV30; TRBD2 matches 10 bases. The V gene's germline CDR1 is GTSNPN and CDR2 SVGIG (reference sequence). The CDR3 is 15 amino acids. J was trimmed by 1 base and V by 0 bases; bases with no gene match: 3.

The chain joins TRBV28 to TRBJ2-7, with 7 nucleotides matching TRBD2. The CDR3 totals 14 residues. Germline loops: CDR1 MDHEN, CDR2 SYDVKM. V lost 5 bases, J lost 2 bases, and 6 bases stayed unmatched. CDR3 region: CASSPSGAAYEQYF. Written as DNA, the CDR3 is TGTGCCAGCAGTCCCAGCGGGGCGGCCTACGAGCAGTACTTC. The whole variable domain, remainder taken from reference TRBV28 and TRBJ2-7, is DVKVTQSSRYLVKRTGEKVFLECVQDMDHENMFWYRQDPGLGLRLIYFSYDVKMKEKGDIPEGYSVSREKKERFSLILESASTNQTSMYLCASSPSGAAYEQYFGPGTRLTVT.

The chain carries TRBV15 and TRBJ2-3; D unclear. Between the trimmed V and J ends, which lost 10 bases and 1 base, there was a span of 18 bases. There are 15 residues in the CDR3. Germline V gene sequence: CDR1 LNHNV, CDR2 YYDKDF (reference sequence). The CDR3 DNA sequence: TGTGCCAGCACCCCGGTGGGCGGTGGCACAGATACGCAGTATTTT. Amino acid sequence: CASTPVGGGTDTQYF.

With regard to this clonotype: A junction end diverges from the germline sequence, so it may reflect a read error. The chain uses TRBV20-1 and TRBJ1-2; D call uncertain. Germline-derived CDR1 and CDR2 are DFQATT and SNEGSKA (reference sequence). The CDR3 has 14 amino acids. CDR3 sequence: CSALMFQRLYGCTF. The CDR3 nucleotides are TGCAGTGCTTTAATGTTTCAGAGACTCTATGGCTGCACCTTC.

This clonotype was seen repeatedly, ten times or more. The chain joins TRBV2 to TRBJ2-2; tentative D call: TRBD2 (6 bases). The CDR3 totals 15 residues. Per the germline V gene, CDR1 is SNHLY and CDR2 is FYNNEI. V dropped 11 bases and J dropped 1 base, with 17 bases sitting between them. Written as DNA, the CDR3 is TGTGCCGTCCATAGCGGAAGCGGGAACACCGGGGAGCTGTTTTTT. It encodes CAVHSGSGNTGELFF.

J is TRBJ2-7 and V is TRBV15; D is possibly TRBD1 (6 bases). Germline assignment: CDR1 LNHNV and CDR2 YYDKDF (reference sequence). CDR3 size: 14 residues. Trimming pared 1 base from V and 3 bases from J, leaving 10 bases between. The CDR3 region has the DNA TGTGCCACCAGCAGAGCAGGGGCTAACTACGAGCAGTACTTC. Translation gives CATSRAGANYEQYF.

The chain joins TRBV7-8 to TRBJ2-5; perhaps TRBD2 as D (5 bases). This CDR3 region has 14 residues. V was clipped by 1 base and J by 5 bases, with 11 bases between them. CDR1 is SGHVS and CDR2 is FQNEAQ in the germline V gene. DNA for the CDR3: TGTGCCAGCAGCTTAGGCCTAACGGGGGAGACCCAGTACTTC. Its protein is CASSLGLTGETQYF.

This clonotype showed up just once. This chain joins TRBV29-1 and TRBJ2-2; D not resolved. The CDR3 length is 15 residues. Looked up from germline, CDR1 is SQVTM and CDR2 is ANQGSEA. V lost 8 bases to trimming and J lost 0 bases, with 16 bases between them. The CDR3 here is CSSEIASSNTGELFF. DNA of the CDR3: TGCAGCAGTGAAATTGCATCCTCGAACACCGGGGAGCTGTTTTTT.

This clonotype was recorded many times. The chain combines TRBV9 with TRBJ2-7; D is possibly TRBD1 or TRBD2 (5 bases each). CDR3 length: 15 residues. CDR1 and CDR2 (germline): SGDLS, YYNGEE. V was pared by 3 bases and J by 2 bases, with 15 bases between. CDR3: CASSGRDGDPYEQYF. The CDR3 DNA follows: TGTGCCAGCAGCGGCAGGGACGGCGACCCCTACGAGCAGTACTTC.

This clonotype was found a few times. The V gene is TRBV4-1, the J gene TRBJ2-1, with a weak D call TRBD2 (6 bases). CDR1 is MGHRA and CDR2 is YSYEKL in the germline V gene. V was trimmed by 4 bases and J by 4 bases, leaving 17 bases between them. The CDR3 runs to 16 residues. CDR3 loop: CASSRELAGTYNEQFF. CDR3 sequence (DNA): TGCGCCAGCAGCCGGGAACTGGCGGGAACATACAATGAGCAGTTCTTC.

This chain links TRBV7-9 with TRBJ1-1, with a possible D match to TRBD1 (5 bases). The V end was cut by 4 bases, the J end by 10 bases, with 19 bases between. The germline CDR1 and CDR2 sequences are SEHNR and FQNEAQ (reference sequence). The CDR3 is 14 amino acids. The CDR3 nucleotides read TGTGCCAGCAGCTCAGCGGGACGACACGATGGAGCTTTCTTT. Protein sequence: CASSSAGRHDGAFF.

This clonotype was detected only a few times. CDR3 DNA: TGTGCCAGCAGCCCAGCAGGGGACGAGCAGTACTTC. This codes for CASSPAGDEQYF. The chain couples TRBV7-6 to TRBJ2-7; TRBD1 is a possible D gene (6 bases). The CDR3 is made up of 12 amino acids. V shed 5 bases and J shed 5 bases, with 10 bases lying between them. Germline assignment: CDR1 SGHVS and CDR2 FNYEAQ.

This clonotype was observed at least ten times. The CDR3, as DNA: TGTGCCAGCAGTCCCCAAGAGGTCTTCGACGCCGAGCAGTACTTC. Translated: CASSPQEVFDAEQYF. The rearrangement links TRBV12-3 or TRBV12-4 to TRBJ2-7; D not resolved. This CDR3 comprises 15 residues. Trimming stripped 5 bases from V and 6 bases from J, with 20 bases between.

The genes are TRBV11-2 and TRBJ2-5; 7 bases are a match to TRBD2. The ends lost 1 base at V and 13 bases at J; junction bases unmatched: 12. CDR1 and CDR2 (germline): SGHAT, FQNNGV. The CDR3 extends over 14 amino acids. In DNA form, the CDR3 reads TGTGCCAGCAGCTTAGCCCAGACTAGCCGGGAACTGTACTTC. Its protein product is CASSLAQTSRELYF.

The V and J genes are TRBV6-1 and TRBJ2-5; 11 nucleotides line up with TRBD2. Trimming at V came to 3 bases and at J to 7 bases, leaving 4 bases not matched to a gene. The CDR3 covers 14 residues. Germline V lookup: CDR1 MNHNS, CDR2 SASEGT. The CDR3 is CASSEATSGATQYF. In DNA, the CDR3 is TGTGCCAGCAGTGAGGCGACTAGCGGGGCGACCCAGTACTTC.

Details on this clonotype: The missing conserved phenylalanine or tryptophan at the end of this CDR3 makes a read error likely. The V and J genes are TRBV7-9 and TRBJ2-1; 9 bases align to TRBD2. CDR1 and CDR2 (germline): SEHNR, FQNEAQ (reference sequence). The CDR3 has 13 amino acids. The chain's CDR3 is CASSLAGSGEQFL. The DNA for the CDR3 is TGTGCCAGCAGCCTAGCGGGGTCGGGTGAGCAGTTCCTC.